These 32 T cell receptor beta chains were all obtained from the same sample, sequenced in a study of identical twins. One entry per CDR3 protein, called by TCRdb with MiXCR from the 5' RACE reads. The sample yields under 1 million distinct CDR3 sequences, 12% seen once. These data were likewise used in another study, on yellow fever vaccine responses in identical twins.

The sample comprised PBMCs. The receptors shown here come from a woman between 18 and 29 years old in good health.

This clonotype was seen a few times. The genes are TRBV20-1 and TRBJ2-1, with 8 bases lining up with TRBD2. Germline lookup yields CDR1 DFQATT and CDR2 SNEGSKA (reference sequence). Trimming took 0 bases from V and 4 from J; bases not matched to a gene: 8. The CDR3 sequence is 16 residues long. CDR3: CSARELSGSGYNEQFF. The CDR3 DNA sequence: TGCAGTGCTAGAGAATTGAGCGGGAGTGGTTACAATGAGCAGTTCTTC.

This clonotype was counted at least ten times. The chain is built from TRBV20-1 and TRBJ1-6, with no clear D. The CDR3 covers 15 residues. Germline CDR1 is DFQATT and CDR2 is SNEGSKA (reference sequence). V lost 3 bases to trimming and J lost 4 bases, with 13 bases between them. This chain's CDR3 is CSARDWELYNSPLHF. DNA for the CDR3: TGCAGTGCTAGGGATTGGGAACTTTATAATTCACCCCTCCACTTT.

The table lists this clonotype with many counts. The chain links TRBV18 to TRBJ1-2; TRBD1 is a possible D gene (6 bases). From germline, CDR1 is KGHSH and CDR2 LQKENI. The CDR3 has 14 residues. V dropped 3 bases and J dropped 3 bases, with 11 bases sitting between them. Written as DNA, the CDR3 is TGTGCCAGCTCACCCGGCGGGACACACTATGGCTACACCTTC. Protein product: CASSPGGTHYGYTF.

This sequence joins TRBV5-5 and TRBJ2-3; D could derive from TRBD1 or TRBD2 (6 bases each). V was trimmed by 1 base and J by 6 bases, leaving 15 bases between them. Germline assignment: CDR1 SGHKS and CDR2 YYEKEE (reference sequence). The CDR3 loop spans 15 amino acids. In DNA form, the CDR3 reads TGTGCCAGCAGCTTGTTAGGGGGAGGTCGGGATACGCAGTATTTT. This codes for CASSLLGGGRDTQYF.

This clonotype was seen many times. The V gene is TRBV12-3 or TRBV12-4, the J gene TRBJ2-7, with D maybe TRBD1 (6 bases). The CDR3 has 13 amino acids. Deletions cut 8 bases from V and 3 bases from J, with 14 bases between. CDR3 residues: CASSMGTHYEQYV. In nucleotides, the CDR3 is TGTGCCAGCTCTATGGGGACACACTACGAGCAGTACGTC.

At least ten counts were recorded for this clonotype. The rearrangement links TRBV20-1 to TRBJ1-2; D possibly corresponds to TRBD1 (5 bases). The V gene lost 5 bases and the J gene lost 2 bases, with 15 bases spanning the gap. Germline assignment: CDR1 DFQATT and CDR2 SNEGSKA (reference sequence). This CDR3 is 14 amino acids long. Here the CDR3 DNA reads TGCAGTGCTCCAGAGATGGGGGAGAACTATGGCTACACCTTC. This codes for CSAPEMGENYGYTF.

This clonotype was observed many times. The chain combines TRBV27 with TRBJ2-1, with 7 bases matching TRBD1. V shed 7 bases and J 2 bases; nucleotides not matched to a gene: 8. Germline assignment: CDR1 MNHEY and CDR2 SMNVEV (reference sequence). This CDR3 contains 15 residues. CDR3 DNA: TGTGCCAGCAAGGGCCAGGGGGTGACCTACAATGAGCAGTTCTTC. Translation gives CASKGQGVTYNEQFF.

This clonotype occurred many times. The CDR3 bases are TGTGCCACCAGCGGAACCGGACAACTTAGTGAAAAACTGTTTTTT. This translates into CATSGTGQLSEKLFF. The chain has TRBV15 and TRBJ1-4, with D tentatively TRBD1 (5 bases). V was cut by 5 bases and J by 7 bases, with 17 bases left in between. Germline loops: CDR1 LNHNV, CDR2 YYDKDF (reference sequence). The length of the CDR3 is 15 residues.

This clonotype has a handful of counts. The chain is built from TRBV10-1 and TRBJ2-3, with D possibly being TRBD2 (5 bases). There are 15 residues in the CDR3. V lost 3 bases, J lost 0 bases, and 10 bases lay in between. CDR1 and CDR2 (germline): WNHNN, SYGVQD (reference sequence). CDR3 nucleotide sequence: TGCGCCAGCAGTGAAGAGCGGCCGAGCACAGATACGCAGTATTTT. Translated: CASSEERPSTDTQYF.

This clonotype showed up just a few times. The rearrangement joins TRBV7-9 to TRBJ1-1, with D tentatively TRBD1 (5 bases). The CDR3 loop spans 14 amino acids. The germline CDR1 and CDR2 sequences are SEHNR and FQNEAQ (reference sequence). Trimming took 2 bases from V and 10 from J, leaving 17 bases between them. CDR3 DNA: TGTGCCAGCAGCTTAATGGGGACTCCAGAGGGAGCTTTCTTT. It translates to CASSLMGTPEGAFF.

This clonotype was counted ten times or more. The chain links TRBV11-2 to TRBJ2-1; D call uncertain. V was pared by 4 bases and J by 8 bases, with 6 bases between. The CDR3 has 11 amino acids. The germline gives CDR1 SGHAT, CDR2 FQNNGV. CDR3 nucleotide sequence: TGTGCCAGCAGCTATTTCGATGAGCAGTTCTTC. This encodes CASSYFDEQFF.

This clonotype was recorded a few times. The V call is TRBV6-2 or TRBV6-3, the J call TRBJ2-2, with 8 bases fitting TRBD2. CDR1 MNHEY and CDR2 SVGEGT come from the germline V gene. Unmatched junction bases numbered 6, after V lost 4 bases and J lost 5 bases. This CDR3 region has 15 residues. The CDR3 bases are TGTGCCAGCAGTTCCCGGCGGGGGGTGACCGGGGAGCTGTTTTTT. Translated, it gives CASSSRRGVTGELFF.

This clonotype has only one observation. The rearrangement joins TRBV10-3 to TRBJ1-1, with D possibly matching TRBD1 (6 bases). Looked up from germline, CDR1 is ENHRY and CDR2 is SYGVKD. Trimming shortened V by 0 bases and J by 9 bases, and 17 bases separated the two germline ends. The CDR3 is made up of 15 amino acids. CDR3 sequence: CAISESSYGQGKAFF. CDR3 nucleotides: TGTGCCATCAGTGAGTCGAGTTACGGGCAGGGGAAAGCTTTCTTT.

The CDR3 nucleotides are TGTGCCAGCAGCTTAGGACTAGCGTACCTCGGAGTATACGAGCAGTACTTC. Translated: CASSLGLAYLGVYEQYF. The chain carries TRBV5-6 and TRBJ2-7; TRBD2 aligns across 9 bases. Looked up from germline, CDR1 is SGHDT and CDR2 is YYEEEE. The CDR3 contains 17 residues. J lost 4 bases, V lost 2 bases, and 13 bases had no gene match.

The chain's CDR3 is CSAGPRDRGQETQYF. CDR3 in DNA: TGCAGTGCCGGACCCCGGGACAGGGGACAAGAGACCCAGTACTTC. The V gene is TRBV20-1, the J gene TRBJ2-5; 10 nucleotides align to TRBD1. V was clipped by 6 bases and J by 2 bases; unmatched bases: 9. CDR3 length equals 15 residues. Germline V gene sequence: CDR1 DFQATT, CDR2 SNEGSKA (reference sequence).

This clonotype was seen only a few times. The CDR3 region has the DNA TGCTCGCCGAGGTTTGGGAATGAGCAGTTCTTC. Encoded protein: CSPRFGNEQFF. The gene calls are TRBV29-1 and TRBJ2-1; the D is unclear. The CDR3 consists of 11 residues. Per the germline V gene, CDR1 is SQVTM and CDR2 is ANQGSEA.

Ten or more counts support this clonotype. The rearrangement links TRBV6-5 to TRBJ2-5; 7 bases are shared with TRBD1. After removal of 5 bases from V and 1 base from J, the junction contained 10 bases not matched to a gene. The CDR3 runs 16 residues. Per the germline V gene, CDR1 is MNHEY and CDR2 is SVGAGI. CDR3 nucleotide sequence: TGTGCCAGCAGTCACGGTACAGGGACAGCCCAAGAGACCCAGTACTTC. This translates into CASSHGTGTAQETQYF.

This clonotype came up many times. V and J are TRBV5-1 and TRBJ2-2, with D tentatively TRBD1 or TRBD2 (5 bases each). Trimming took 4 bases from V and 2 from J, leaving 9 bases between them. This CDR3 is 14 amino acids long. Looked up from germline, CDR1 is SGHRS and CDR2 is YFSETQ. CDR3: CASSAGTNTGELFF. CDR3 in DNA: TGCGCCAGCAGCGCCGGGACCAACACCGGGGAGCTGTTTTTT. The complete variable domain, with remaining parts taken from reference TRBV5-1 and TRBJ2-2, reads KAGVTQTPRYLIKTRGQQVTLSCSPISGHRSVSWYQQTPGQGLQFLFEYFSETQRNKGNFPGRFSGRQFSNSRSEMNVSTLELGDSALYLCASSAGTNTGELFFGEGSRLTVL.

This clonotype has ten or more counts. V is TRBV2 and J is TRBJ1-1; the D gene is possibly TRBD1 (5 bases). The germline gives CDR1 SNHLY, CDR2 FYNNEI. This CDR3 is 14 amino acids long. Trimming shortened V by 1 base and J by 0 bases, and 6 bases separated the two germline ends. CDR3 in DNA: TGTGCCAGCAGTGAAGAGGGGTTGAACACTGAAGCTTTCTTT. It codes for CASSEEGLNTEAFF.

The V gene is TRBV20-1, the J gene TRBJ2-5, with TRBD1 as a possible D gene (6 bases). V lost 5 bases to trimming and J lost 2 bases, with 21 bases between them. CDR3 length: 16 amino acids. Germline CDR1 and CDR2: DFQATT and SNEGSKA (reference sequence). The CDR3 reads CSAPNRGQGIQETQYF. Written as DNA, the CDR3 is TGCAGTGCTCCTAACAGAGGGCAGGGGATACAAGAGACCCAGTACTTC.

As DNA, the CDR3 is TGTGCCAGTAGTTCCCAGGGGACTGAGCAGTTCTTC. It codes for CASSSQGTEQFF. This rearrangement joins TRBV19 to TRBJ2-1; TRBD1 might be the D (6 bases). CDR1 and CDR2 (germline): LNHDA, SQIVND (reference sequence). The CDR3 sequence is 12 residues long. Deletions cut 5 bases from V and 9 bases from J, with 11 bases between. Full variable domain (rest looked up from reference TRBV19 and TRBJ2-1): DGGITQSPKYLFRKEGQNVTLSCEQNLNHDAMYWYRQDPGQGLRLIYYSQIVNDFQKGDIAEGYSVSREKKESFPLTVTSAQKNPTAFYLCASSSQGTEQFFGPGTRLTVL.

In this sample, this clonotype turned up many times. The chain uses TRBV11-2 and TRBJ2-7; no reliable D call. This CDR3 is 12 amino acids long. Between the trimmed V and J ends, which lost 4 bases and 3 bases, there was a span of 7 bases. The germline V gene encodes CDR1 SGHAT and CDR2 FQNNGV. The CDR3 spells CASSSNYYEQYF. The CDR3 DNA reads as TGTGCCAGCAGCTCCAATTACTACGAGCAGTACTTC.

The chain carries TRBV7-2 and TRBJ1-5; TRBD1 might be the D (5 bases). This CDR3 has 16 amino acids. Between the trimmed V and J ends, which lost 1 base and 1 base, there was a span of 11 bases. Germline assignment: CDR1 SGHTA and CDR2 FQGNSA. CDR3 loop: CASSLVAGTSNQPQHF. CDR3 coding DNA: TGTGCCAGCAGCTTAGTAGCAGGGACGAGCAATCAGCCCCAGCATTTT.

The genes are TRBV13 and TRBJ1-1; D not certain. There are 14 residues in the CDR3. V gave up 1 base and J gave up 8 bases, with 14 bases separating them. The V gene's germline CDR1 is PRHDT and CDR2 FYEKMQ (reference sequence). This chain's CDR3 is CASSLVWAEKEAFF. In DNA form, the CDR3 reads TGTGCCAGCAGCTTAGTCTGGGCAGAAAAAGAAGCTTTCTTT.

CDR3 nucleotide sequence: TGCGCCAGCAGCCCAGCGGGACAGGGGCAAGAGACCCAGTACTTC. It codes for CASSPAGQGQETQYF. V and J are TRBV5-1 and TRBJ2-5; 10 nucleotides agree with TRBD1. The CDR3 sequence is 15 residues long. The germline gives CDR1 SGHRS, CDR2 YFSETQ. After removal of 4 bases from V and 2 bases from J, the junction contained 5 bases not matched to a gene.

The chain carries TRBV3-1 and TRBJ2-7; 9 bases match TRBD2. The CDR3 consists of 15 residues. Looked up from germline, CDR1 is LGHDT and CDR2 is YNNKEL (reference sequence). V lost 4 bases to trimming and J lost 4 bases; unmatched junction nucleotides: 8. CDR3 in amino acids: CASSPQRGAIYEQYF. The DNA for the CDR3 is TGTGCCAGCAGCCCGCAGCGGGGGGCGATATACGAGCAGTACTTC.

This clonotype came up a few times. The gene calls are TRBV4-1 and TRBJ1-1; D unclear. Looked up from germline, CDR1 is MGHRA and CDR2 is YSYEKL. The CDR3 spans 15 residues. V was pared by 1 base and J by 11 bases, with 20 bases between. The CDR3 region is CASSQGRAGSLAAFF. In nucleotides, the CDR3 is TGCGCCAGCAGCCAAGGACGAGCAGGCTCTTTGGCCGCTTTCTTT.

The chain employs TRBV27 and TRBJ1-2; TRBD1 matches 7 bases. The V gene end was trimmed by 5 bases and the J gene end by 7 bases; junction bases not matched to a gene: 16. This CDR3 is 16 amino acids long. Germline CDR1 and CDR2: MNHEY and SMNVEV (reference sequence). CDR3 region: CASSLRKSGQLFGYTF. CDR3 nucleotides: TGTGCCAGCAGTCTTCGAAAGTCGGGACAGCTATTTGGCTACACCTTC.

This clonotype appeared many times. The rearrangement joins TRBV5-6 to TRBJ1-6, with D unclear. With 4 bases removed from V and 7 bases from J, the gap between germline ends came to 12 bases. Per the germline V gene, CDR1 is SGHDT and CDR2 is YYEEEE. The CDR3 has 14 amino acids. The CDR3 sequence is CASSRREANSPLHF. CDR3 sequence (DNA): TGTGCCAGCAGCCGAAGGGAGGCGAATTCACCCCTCCACTTT.

The chain uses TRBV6-5 and TRBJ2-5, with D unclear. The V gene lost 1 base and the J gene lost 0 bases, with 9 bases spanning the gap. The germline V gene encodes CDR1 MNHEY and CDR2 SVGAGI. This CDR3 contains 15 residues. The CDR3 nucleotides read TGTGCCAGCAGTTACTTTAAAGGCTACCAAGAGACCCAGTACTTC. Its protein product is CASSYFKGYQETQYF.

This clonotype appeared a few times. The CDR3 nucleotides read TGCGCCAGCAGCCAGGGCTCTAGCGGGAGCCACAATGAGCAGTTCTTC. Translation: CASSQGSSGSHNEQFF. The V and J genes are TRBV5-1 and TRBJ2-1; 10 positions agree with TRBD2. Trimming removed 4 bases from V and 5 bases from J; junction bases left unmatched: 9. This CDR3 is built from 16 residues. Looked up from germline, CDR1 is SGHRS and CDR2 is YFSETQ. Variable domain in full (rest from reference TRBV5-1 and TRBJ2-1): KAGVTQTPRYLIKTRGQQVTLSCSPISGHRSVSWYQQTPGQGLQFLFEYFSETQRNKGNFPGRFSGRQFSNSRSEMNVSTLELGDSALYLCASSQGSSGSHNEQFFGPGTRLTVL.

This clonotype has more than one count but fewer than ten. The chain employs TRBV10-3 and TRBJ1-6; the D is unclear. The V gene's germline CDR1 is ENHRY and CDR2 SYGVKD. The CDR3 contains 14 residues. V lost 3 bases to trimming and J lost 4 bases, with 7 bases between them. The CDR3 DNA reads TGTGCCATCAGTGACAGCGGGTATAATTCACCCCTCCACTTT. Its protein product is CAISDSGYNSPLHF.